These T cell receptor beta chains were read from a single sample in a study of cytomegalovirus exposure and HLA in healthy donors. Method: immunoSEQ multiplex PCR; TCRdb's copy keeps in-frame clones and lacks some. The sample comprises 200,000 to 250,000 clones, 75% to 80% of which are singletons, and roughly 2% rests with the top ten. The sequenced sample consisted of PBMCs. The receptor source for this set is a man aged 18 to 35 in good health and CMV-seronegative. CDR3s include the opening cysteine and the closing phenylalanine or tryptophan. The D gene is left open where the match is weak. The size entry is marked missing in some rows and otherwise reads once, few, many or a size class.

d_call j_call clone_size v_call cdr3_nt cdr3_aa
TRBD2 TRBJ2-2 few TRBV5-1 TGCGCCAGCAGCGGTGGACTAGCGGGGGCGAGCGGGGAGCTGTTTTTT CASSGGLAGASGELFF
NA TRBJ2-2 NA TRBV7-6 TGTGCCAGCAGCCTCAGAACTACGAACACCGGGGAGCTGTTTTTT CASSLRTTNTGELFF
TRBD1 TRBJ1-1 NA TRBV9 TGTGCCAGCAGCTCTGGACAGGGCGTTGAAGCTTTCTTT CASSSGQGVEAFF
TRBD2 TRBJ2-1 NA TRBV4-3 TGCGCCAGCAGCCAAGCTCCTAGCGGGAGGAATGAGCAGTTCTTC CASSQAPSGRNEQFF
NA TRBJ2-1 NA TRBV4-3 TGCGCCAGCAGCCAAGAGAGGGTTATCGATGAGCAGTTCTTC CASSQERVIDEQFF
NA TRBJ2-7 NA TRBV19 TGTGCCAGTAGTGAGGCAGGGTACTACGAGCAGTACTTC CASSEAGYYEQYF
NA TRBJ2-5 NA TRBV6-6 TGTGCCAGCAGGCAGGGTAACCAAGAGACCCAGTACTTC CASRQGNQETQYF
TRBD2 TRBJ2-5 NA TRBV6-1 TGTGCCAGCAAGGGACTAGCGGAAGAGACCCAGTACTTC CASKGLAEETQYF
TRBD1 TRBJ2-7 NA TRBV27 TGTGCCAGCAGTTTACCGGGACAGGGATCATACGAGCAGTACTTC CASSLPGQGSYEQYF
NA TRBJ1-5 few TRBV27 TGTGCCACCGCCGGACGGGAAAATCAGCCCCAGCATTTT CATAGRENQPQHF
NA TRBJ2-3 NA TRBV27 TGTGCCAGCAGTTTATTCCCAGGCACAGATACGCAGTATTTT CASSLFPGTDTQYF
NA TRBJ1-5 once TRBV7-6 TGTGCCAGCAGCCCGACTGGTAGCAATCAGCCCCAGCATTTT CASSPTGSNQPQHF
NA TRBJ2-2 NA TRBV9 TGTGCCAGCAGCGTAGCGGCGAACACCGGGGAGCTGTTTTTT CASSVAANTGELFF
TRBD1 TRBJ2-7 NA TRBV19 TGTGCCAGTAGTACCGACGGGACAGCCTCCTACGAGCAGTACTTC CASSTDGTASYEQYF
NA TRBJ1-2 NA TRBV11-3 TGTGCCAGCAGCTTATTCGACACCCAGCAAGGCTACACCTTC CASSLFDTQQGYTF
TRBD2 TRBJ2-5 few TRBV11-2 TGTGCCAGCAGCTTGGGACTAGCGGGAGCGGAGACCCAGTACTTC CASSLGLAGAETQYF
NA TRBJ1-5 NA TRBV2 TGTGCCAGCAGGATTAAGACAGGTGGGGTTCAGCCCCAGCATTTT CASRIKTGGVQPQHF
TRBD2 TRBJ2-7 NA TRBV7-2 TGTGCCAGCAGCGACGGACTAGCGGGAGGCTCGACGGGGGAGGAGCAGTACTTC CASSDGLAGGSTGEEQYF
TRBD1 TRBJ1-2 once TRBV12-5 TGTGCTAGTGGTTTGCCATACAGGGGGCTAAACTATGGCTACACCTTC CASGLPYRGLNYGYTF
NA TRBJ2-5 once TRBV7-9 TGTGCCAGCAGCTCAGCCGATCGAGGAGGAGAGACCCAGTACTTC CASSSADRGGETQYF
TRBD2 TRBJ2-7 NA TRBV6-5 TGTGCCAGCAATCGAGGACTAGCGGGAAGCTACGAGCAGTACTTC CASNRGLAGSYEQYF
NA TRBJ1-2 few TRBV7-3 TGTGCCAGCAGCCTACAGGGCAACGAGGTCCGCTACACCTTC CASSLQGNEVRYTF
NA TRBJ2-7 NA TRBV6-1 TGTGCCAGCACCTTTACAGGAGACTCCTACGAGCAGTACTTC CASTFTGDSYEQYF
NA TRBJ2-7 NA TRBV19 TGTGCCAGTAGCATGGGGCAGGCGGCTTTAGGCTACGAGCAGTACTTC CASSMGQAALGYEQYF
TRBD2 TRBJ2-1 NA TRBV9 TGTGCCAGCAGCGCGGGACTAGCATCGCCCAATGAGCAGTTCTTC CASSAGLASPNEQFF
NA TRBJ2-2 few TRBV2 TGTGCCAGCAGTGTGCAGGGGATCACCGGGGAGCTGTTTTTT CASSVQGITGELFF
NA TRBJ1-1 NA TRBV30 TGTGCCTGGAGTGTACACCCCTGGGGGGAGAACACTGAAGCTTTCTTT CAWSVHPWGENTEAFF
TRBD1 TRBJ2-7 NA TRBV6-5 TGTGCCAGCAGTTGGACAGGGGGCTACGAGCAGTACTTC CASSWTGGYEQYF
TRBD1 TRBJ1-2 NA TRBV19 TGTGCCAGTAGTCCTCCCACAGGGGGGGCTGGTGGCTACACCTTC CASSPPTGGAGGYTF
TRBD1 TRBJ2-1 NA TRBV5-4 TGTGCCAGCGCCCTCGGGACAGGGGGGGATGAGCAGTTCTTC CASALGTGGDEQFF
NA TRBJ2-1 NA TRBV11-3 TGTGCCAGCAGCTTAGTGGGGGGGGCGCAGGTTGAGCAGTTCTTC CASSLVGGAQVEQFF
NA TRBJ1-1 NA TRBV10-3 TGTGCCATCAGCCCAGCCCAGATACAGGGCCCTGAAGCTTTCTTT CAISPAQIQGPEAFF
TRBD2 TRBJ2-7 NA TRBV2 TGTGCCAGCTACTCCCCCCGGGGGGATGGCGAGCAGTACTTC CASYSPRGDGEQYF
TRBD1 TRBJ1-1 few TRBV18 TGTGCCAGCTCAGGCAGGGGGGACACTGAAGCTTTCTTT CASSGRGDTEAFF
TRBD1 TRBJ2-7 NA TRBV7-9 TGTGCCAGCAGCTTAGCTGGCGGGACAGGGGCCCAATACGAGCAGTACTTC CASSLAGGTGAQYEQYF
TRBD1 TRBJ2-1 NA TRBV7-9 TGTGCCAGCAGCTTCGGGACAGACGTCTACAATGAGCAGTTCTTC CASSFGTDVYNEQFF
TRBD2 TRBJ2-3 NA TRBV2 TGTGCCAGCAGTGAGGGGGGGCGGGGGGCCGGCGGGCAGTATTTT CASSEGGRGAGGQYF
NA TRBJ2-7 NA TRBV27 TGTGCCAGCAGTTTATCCGGCGGGGTCCCCCACTACGAGCAGTACTTC CASSLSGGVPHYEQYF
NA TRBJ2-5 NA TRBV5-4 TGTGCCAGCAGCTCAGCCCTTGACAGCCAACAAGAGACCCAGTACTTC CASSSALDSQQETQYF
TRBD1 TRBJ1-1 NA TRBV28 TGTGCCAGCAGTGTACCGGGACAGGGGACATCCAGGGCTTTCTTT CASSVPGQGTSRAFF
NA TRBJ2-7 NA TRBV6-5 TGTGCCAGCAGTTACTCTTCTAGCGAGACCTACGAGCAGTACTTC CASSYSSSETYEQYF
TRBD1 TRBJ1-5 NA TRBV28 TGTGCCAGCAGAAAAGCAGGGGGCGCGGGTCATCAGCCCCAGCATTTT CASRKAGGAGHQPQHF
TRBD1 TRBJ2-7 NA TRBV19 TGTGCCAGTAGTTCACCGGGACAGGGCCACGAGCAGTACTTC CASSSPGQGHEQYF
TRBD2 TRBJ2-1 NA TRBV19 TGTGCCAGTACCTCTAGCGGTTACAATGAGCAGTTCTTC CASTSSGYNEQFF
TRBD2 TRBJ2-3 NA TRBV28 TGTGCCAGCAGTACTAGCGGGAGTACAGATACGCAGTATTTT CASSTSGSTDTQYF
NA TRBJ2-5 NA TRBV5-4 TGTGCCAGCAGCCCAGGAGGGCTAACGGAGACCCAGTACTTC CASSPGGLTETQYF
NA TRBJ2-4 NA TRBV23-1 TGCGCCAGCAGTCAAAGTCGGCGGGATCGTAAACTAGCCAAAAACATTCAGTACTTC CASSQSRRDRKLAKNIQYF
NA TRBJ2-3 NA TRBV11-1 TGTGCCAGCAGCTCCCCCTCCAGCAGGGCTAGAGATACGCAGTATTTT CASSSPSSRARDTQYF
NA TRBJ2-2 few TRBV18 TGTGCCAGCTCACGAGAGTGGGAGTTTACCGGGGAGCTGTTTTTT CASSREWEFTGELFF
NA TRBJ2-1 NA TRBV11-2 TGTGCCAGCAGCTCTGGATCGCGAGAGGGATCTTATGAGCAGTTCTTC CASSSGSREGSYEQFF
NA TRBJ2-3 NA TRBV6-5 TGTGCCAGCAGTAGGGCGCGGGGGCACACAGATACGCAGTATTTT CASSRARGHTDTQYF
NA TRBJ1-6 NA TRBV11-3 TGTGCCAGCAGCTCAGGTGCAGGTTCTAATCCCCTCCACTTT CASSSGAGSNPLHF
NA TRBJ2-5 NA TRBV15 TGTGCCACCAGCAGAGATGTTGGGGGGGAGACCCAGTACTTC CATSRDVGGETQYF
NA TRBJ2-6 NA TRBV6-5 TGTGCCAGCAGCCAGGGATGGCCTCAGGCCAACGTCCTGACTTTC CASSQGWPQANVLTF
TRBD2 TRBJ2-1 NA TRBV6-7 TGTGCCAGCAGTCCTCGACTAGCGGGAGGGCCTATCTCCTACAATGAGCAGTTCTTC CASSPRLAGGPISYNEQFF
TRBD1 TRBJ2-7 NA TRBV4-3 TGCGCCAGCAGCCAAGATGGAAGGAGACAGGGTCCCTCCTACGAGCAGTACTTC CASSQDGRRQGPSYEQYF